One sample yielded the 28 T cell receptor beta chains listed below, sequenced in a study of T cell responses to AZD1222 COVID-19 vaccine. Generated by immunoSEQ multiplex PCR, the TCRdb table keeps only in-frame clones and is missing some. The profile covers around 160,000 clones, with under 95% appearing a single time and 4% to 6% taken by the ten largest. This material consisted of peripheral blood, taken on day 0 of AZD1222 vaccination. These receptors all stem from an adult in good health.

The chain recombines TRBV7-9 with TRBJ1-2; D is ambiguous. The CDR3 runs to 13 residues. Germline V CDR1 and CDR2: SEHNR, FQNEAQ (reference sequence). V gave up 5 bases and J gave up 2 bases, with 9 bases separating them. The CDR3 spells CASSLRENYGYTF. CDR3 in DNA: TGTGCCAGCAGCCTACGCGAGAACTATGGCTACACCTTC.

This sequence joins TRBV7-2 and TRBJ2-3; 9 bases agree with TRBD2. Germline V gives CDR1 SGHTA, CDR2 FQGNSA. V lost 5 bases and J lost 5; bases outside the gene matches: 11. CDR3 length: 16 amino acids. This CDR3 is CASSPSRGSGGDTQYF. DNA of the CDR3: TGTGCCAGCAGCCCCTCCCGCGGTAGCGGGGGAGATACGCAGTATTTT.

J is TRBJ1-2 and V is TRBV27, with 8 nucleotides matching TRBD1. CDR1 MNHEY and CDR2 SMNVEV come from the germline V gene (reference sequence). This CDR3 contains 15 residues. The V segment lost 6 bases and the J segment 4 bases; nucleotides outside the gene matches: 10. The CDR3: CASRDRQGWGYGYTF. The CDR3 DNA follows: TGTGCCAGCAGGGATCGACAGGGGTGGGGCTATGGCTACACCTTC.

This chain connects TRBV9 to TRBJ2-1; D uncertain. This CDR3 region has 12 residues. CDR1 is SGDLS and CDR2 is YYNGEE in the germline V gene. V was shortened by 4 bases and J by 7 bases, with 9 bases between the two germline ends. CDR3 nucleotide sequence: TGTGCCAGCAGCTTTAGCAGGAATGAGCAGTTCTTC. Its protein product is CASSFSRNEQFF.

The chain uses TRBV6-6 and TRBJ2-7; TRBD1 matches 10 bases. The germline V gene has CDR1 MNHNY and CDR2 SVGAGI (reference sequence). V gave up 2 bases and J gave up 2 bases; unmatched junction bases: 3. The length of the CDR3 is 15 residues. This CDR3 reads CASSYADRGPYEQYF. In DNA form, the CDR3 reads TGTGCCAGCAGTTACGCCGACAGGGGGCCCTACGAGCAGTACTTC.

The gene calls are TRBV29-1 and TRBJ1-1; D unresolved. The length of the CDR3 is 11 residues. The ends were cut back, 5 bases at V and 1 base at J, with 5 bases in the middle. Looked up from germline, CDR1 is SQVTM and CDR2 is ANQGSEA. The CDR3 sequence is CSVLRNTEAFF. DNA of the CDR3: TGCAGCGTTTTAAGGAACACTGAAGCTTTCTTT.

This sequence joins TRBV6-5 and TRBJ1-2; D unclear. V was trimmed by 0 bases and J by 8 bases, leaving 13 bases between them. The germline V gene encodes CDR1 MNHEY and CDR2 SVGAGI. This CDR3 contains 14 residues. CDR3 residues: CASSYSRLSRGYTF. The CDR3 bases are TGTGCCAGCAGTTACTCGCGGCTTTCGAGGGGCTACACCTTC.

This sequence joins TRBV6-2 or TRBV6-3 and TRBJ2-2; 11 bases line up with TRBD2. From germline, CDR1 is MNHEY and CDR2 SVGEGT. Trimming at V came to 4 bases and at J to 7 bases, leaving 8 bases not matched to a gene. CDR3 length: 16 residues. The CDR3 is CASSWLAGGQGGELFF. The CDR3 nucleotides read TGTGCCAGCAGTTGGCTAGCGGGAGGTCAAGGCGGGGAGCTGTTTTTT.

J is TRBJ2-1 and V is TRBV9, with 12 positions matching TRBD2. The CDR3 spans 16 residues. Losses at the gene ends were 4 bases for V and 9 bases for J; bases not matched to a gene: 11. Germline CDR1 and CDR2: SGDLS and YYNGEE. The CDR3 spells CASSPRPSGGAVEQFF. The CDR3 region has the DNA TGTGCCAGCAGCCCCAGACCTAGCGGGGGGGCGGTTGAGCAGTTCTTC.

In regard to this clone: The junction differs from germline at one of its ends, possibly a read error. CDR3 coding DNA: TGTGCCAGCTCACCCGGACAGGGGGCGCATATGACCGGGAAGCTGTTTTTT. Translating it yields CASSPGQGAHMTGKLFF. V usage is TRBV18 and J usage is TRBJ2-2, with 11 nucleotides matching TRBD1. Germline values: CDR1 KGHSH, CDR2 LQKENI. This CDR3 comprises 17 residues.

This clone came up once. The V gene is TRBV7-8, the J gene TRBJ2-2; tentatively, D is TRBD2 (6 bases). In germline, CDR1 is SGHVS, CDR2 FQNEAQ. The CDR3 extends over 14 amino acids. V was clipped by 2 bases and J by 5 bases, with 9 bases between them. The CDR3 coding sequence is TGTGCCAGCAGCTTAATCGGACTAACCGGGGAGCTGTTTTTT. Amino acid sequence: CASSLIGLTGELFF.

This chain connects TRBV15 to TRBJ2-7; D might be TRBD1 (6 bases). The CDR3 spans 20 residues. V shed 0 bases and J shed 0 bases, with 24 bases lying between them. CDR1 LNHNV and CDR2 YYDKDF come from the germline V gene (reference sequence). The CDR3 protein is CATSRDLLSLPGQPSYEQYF. CDR3 DNA: TGTGCCACCAGCAGAGATCTACTTTCTCTACCGGGACAACCCTCCTACGAGCAGTACTTC.

The CDR3 protein is CAISGAPPGNTIYF. The CDR3 DNA reads TGTGCCATCAGTGGGGCACCCCCTGGAAACACCATATATTTT. V usage is TRBV10-3 and J usage is TRBJ1-3; D is ambiguous. Trimming cost V 4 bases and J 2 bases, with 9 bases left between them. From germline, CDR1 is ENHRY and CDR2 SYGVKD. There are 14 residues in the CDR3.

Of note for this clone: The identical CDR3 is also encoded by other nucleotide sequences in the sample. The J gene is TRBJ1-3, the V gene TRBV6-1; D remains ambiguous. The V end lost 3 bases, the J end lost 0 bases, and 9 bases lay between the germline ends. Per the germline V gene, CDR1 is MNHNS and CDR2 is SASEGT. This CDR3 region has 15 residues. The CDR3 DNA reads TGTGCCAGCAGTGAGGTGGCTTCCTCTGGAAACACCATATATTTT. It translates to CASSEVASSGNTIYF.

CDR3 nucleotides: TGTGCCAGCACTCGGGACTCTCGGTCACCCCTCCACTTT. Translating gives CASTRDSRSPLHF. The chain recombines TRBV2 with TRBJ1-6; maybe TRBD1 (5 bases). V was trimmed by 7 bases and J by 10 bases, leaving 14 bases between them. Per germline, CDR1 SNHLY and CDR2 FYNNEI. This CDR3 region has 13 residues.

The gene calls are TRBV27 and TRBJ2-1, with 7 bases lining up with TRBD1. The CDR3 has 15 residues. The J segment lost 6 bases and the V segment lost 6 bases, leaving 11 bases of the junction unmatched. Germline V gene data show CDR1 as MNHEY and CDR2 as SMNVEV (reference sequence). The CDR3, as DNA: TGTGCCAGCAGCCTCGGGGTAGGGGGCTTCAATGAGCAGTTCTTC. It specifies CASSLGVGGFNEQFF.

The chain links TRBV9 to TRBJ2-7; 7 nucleotides line up with TRBD1. The J segment lost 3 bases and the V segment lost 0 bases, leaving 6 bases of the junction unmatched. Germline V gene sequence: CDR1 SGDLS, CDR2 YYNGEE. The CDR3 consists of 15 residues. The CDR3 region has the DNA TGTGCCAGCAGCGTAGAAGGGACAGCTTTCTACGAGCAGTACTTC. It is translated as CASSVEGTAFYEQYF.

The chain recombines TRBV9 with TRBJ1-1; D possibly corresponds to TRBD1 (5 bases). The germline V gene has CDR1 SGDLS and CDR2 YYNGEE. Trimming took off 3 bases at V and 2 bases at J, with 8 bases between the two ends. The CDR3 contains 13 residues. The CDR3 region is CASSDRSNTEAFF. Here the CDR3 DNA reads TGTGCCAGCAGCGACAGGAGTAACACTGAAGCTTTCTTT.

Note on this clone: A junction end diverges from the germline sequence, so it may reflect a read error. The chain combines TRBV28 with TRBJ1-2; D remains unclear. Germline V gene sequence: CDR1 MDHEN, CDR2 SYDVKM. The CDR3 is made up of 14 amino acids. The CDR3 nucleotides read TGTGCCAGCAGTCCTCTTGAAGGGCGATATGGCTACGCCTTC. Protein sequence: CASSPLEGRYGYAF.

This clone occurred once. This chain joins TRBV10-3 and TRBJ1-1; a possible D gene is TRBD1 (5 bases). Germline V gene sequence: CDR1 ENHRY, CDR2 SYGVKD. Trimming removed 6 bases at V and 0 bases at J, with 14 bases between. The CDR3 contains 15 residues. CDR3 DNA sequence: TGTGCCATCAGGTCGGGGACGGCAATGAACACTGAAGCTTTCTTT. It codes for CAIRSGTAMNTEAFF.

The chain recombines TRBV19 with TRBJ2-1; D remains ambiguous. The CDR3 is made up of 15 amino acids. Germline V lookup: CDR1 LNHDA, CDR2 SQIVND (reference sequence). V shed 3 bases and J shed 5 bases, with 14 bases lying between them. DNA of the CDR3: TGTGCCAGTAGTATGGGTGGGAATGGGCACAATGAGCAGTTCTTC. Amino acids: CASSMGGNGHNEQFF.

This clone was found once. The chain recombines TRBV4-1 with TRBJ2-5, with unresolved D. V was trimmed by 2 bases and J by 2 bases, leaving 9 bases between them. The length of the CDR3 is 14 residues. Per the germline V gene, CDR1 is MGHRA and CDR2 is YSYEKL. The chain's CDR3 is CASSQRHLQETQYF. CDR3 sequence (DNA): TGCGCCAGCAGCCAAAGACACCTTCAAGAGACCCAGTACTTC.

The gene calls are TRBV24-1 and TRBJ1-5; D uncertain. Looked up from germline, CDR1 is KGHDR and CDR2 is SFDVKD. This CDR3 contains 14 residues. The V gene lost 7 bases and the J gene lost 3 bases, with 12 bases spanning the gap. CDR3 loop: CATSPRVINQPQHF. Here the CDR3 DNA reads TGTGCCACCAGCCCACGGGTGATCAATCAGCCCCAGCATTTT.

V and J are TRBV28 and TRBJ2-1; possibly TRBD2 for D (6 bases). CDR1 and CDR2 from the germline V gene are MDHEN and SYDVKM. Trimming left V 1 base short and J 8 bases short, with 6 bases between. The CDR3 loop spans 12 amino acids. CDR3 loop: CASSLSGDEQFF. In nucleotides, the CDR3 is TGTGCCAGCAGTTTATCGGGGGATGAGCAGTTCTTC. The full variable domain, its missing parts supplied by reference TRBV28 and TRBJ2-1, is DVKVTQSSRYLVKRTGEKVFLECVQDMDHENMFWYRQDPGLGLRLIYFSYDVKMKEKGDIPEGYSVSREKKERFSLILESASTNQTSMYLCASSLSGDEQFFGPGTRLTVL.

The chain couples TRBV6-2 or TRBV6-3 to TRBJ2-7; D might be TRBD1 (6 bases). Trimming left V 0 bases short and J 6 bases short, with 12 bases between. Per the germline V gene, CDR1 is MNHEY and CDR2 is SVGEGT. There are 14 residues in the CDR3. CDR3 loop: CASSYSTGGREQYF. CDR3 DNA sequence: TGTGCCAGCAGTTACTCGACAGGTGGGCGCGAGCAGTACTTC.

V gene TRBV7-9 combines with J gene TRBJ2-7, with 12 bases identical to TRBD1. Germline V gene data show CDR1 as SEHNR and CDR2 as FQNEAQ (reference sequence). The J segment lost 7 bases and the V segment lost 5 bases, leaving 12 bases of the junction unmatched. The CDR3 runs to 16 residues. The CDR3 region has the DNA TGTGCCAGCAGCCGCTTGCGGGACAGGGGGCGCGGGGAGCAGTACTTC. Its protein is CASSRLRDRGRGEQYF.

This clone has just one count. The CDR3 DNA sequence: TGTGCCAGCAGCCCCCGGGGTCGGACCTACGAGCAGTACTTC. It is translated as CASSPRGRTYEQYF. This chain uses TRBV9 with TRBJ2-7; D perhaps matches TRBD2 (5 bases). V lost 4 bases to trimming and J lost 2 bases, with 13 bases between them. This CDR3 has 14 residues. Germline loops: CDR1 SGDLS, CDR2 YYNGEE.

This clone showed up just once. The CDR3 coding sequence is TGTGCCAGCACCCCTGGGGGTAGCACTGAAGCTTTCTTT. Translated, it gives CASTPGGSTEAFF. V usage is TRBV12-3 or TRBV12-4 and J usage is TRBJ1-1; D is possibly TRBD1 (5 bases). V was cut by 7 bases and J by 4 bases, with 13 bases left in between. The CDR3 covers 13 residues.